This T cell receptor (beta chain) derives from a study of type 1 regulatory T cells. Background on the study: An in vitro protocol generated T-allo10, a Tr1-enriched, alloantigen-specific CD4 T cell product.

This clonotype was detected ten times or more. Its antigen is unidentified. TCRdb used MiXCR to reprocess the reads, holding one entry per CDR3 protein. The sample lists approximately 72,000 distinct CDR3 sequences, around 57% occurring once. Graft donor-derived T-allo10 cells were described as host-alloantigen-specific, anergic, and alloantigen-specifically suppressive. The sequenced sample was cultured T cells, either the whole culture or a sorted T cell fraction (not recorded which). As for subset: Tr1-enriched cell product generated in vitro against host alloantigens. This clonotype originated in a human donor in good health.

The CDR3 DNA reads as TGCAGTGCTAGGGACGGAGGGAGGGCCTCCTATGGCTACACCTTC. This sequence encodes CSARDGGRASYGYTF. This rearrangement joins TRBV20-1 to TRBJ1-2; D gene unclear. Between the trimmed V and J ends, which lost 3 bases and 4 bases, there was a span of 18 bases. This CDR3 contains 15 residues. Germline V CDR1 and CDR2: DFQATT, SNEGSKA (reference sequence).